The 15 T cell receptor beta chains presented below share a single source sample, sequenced in a study of cytomegalovirus exposure and HLA in healthy donors. PCR used 60 Vbeta primers and 13 Jbeta primers. Produced via immunoSEQ multiplex PCR; TCRdb's table is partial and in-frame only. This sample has 130,000 or so clones, with roughly four fifths found just once. Source material: PBMCs. The receptors come from a young man in good health and CMV-seropositive.

V and J are TRBV28 and TRBJ1-2; TRBD1 might be the D (6 bases). Trimming pared 6 bases from V and 2 bases from J, leaving 25 bases between. The V gene's germline CDR1 is MDHEN and CDR2 SYDVKM. This CDR3 has 18 residues. For the CDR3, the DNA is TGTGCCAGCAGCCAAGCAACTGACCTCATTCAGGGGAACTATGGCTACACCTTC. It specifies CASSQATDLIQGNYGYTF.

A few counts support this clone. The chain links TRBV5-4 to TRBJ1-1, with TRBD1 matching 8 bases. V lost 4 bases and J lost 1; bases outside the gene matches: 12. Germline V gene data show CDR1 as SGHNT and CDR2 as YYREEE (reference sequence). The CDR3 length is 17 residues. In DNA form, the CDR3 reads TGTGCCAGCAGCAGAACTCACCATGGGACAGGGAACACTGAAGCTTTCTTT. It yields the protein CASSRTHHGTGNTEAFF.

This chain joins TRBV27 and TRBJ1-2; tentative D call: TRBD1 (6 bases). Germline CDR1 is MNHEY and CDR2 is SMNVEV (reference sequence). CDR3 length: 15 residues. Between the trimmed V and J ends, which lost 3 bases and 3 bases, there was a span of 14 bases. This chain's CDR3 is CASSFSWTDYYGYTF. The CDR3 bases are TGTGCCAGCAGTTTTAGTTGGACAGACTACTATGGCTACACCTTC.

This chain links TRBV6-6 with TRBJ1-5, with 8 bases that match TRBD1. The CDR3 covers 14 residues. V lost 4 bases to trimming and J lost 5 bases; unmatched junction nucleotides: 4. Looked up from germline, CDR1 is MNHNY and CDR2 is SVGAGI (reference sequence). CDR3 in DNA: TGTGCCAGCAGTTTAGGGACAGGAGATCAGCCCCAGCATTTT. Protein: CASSLGTGDQPQHF.

The J gene is TRBJ2-1, the V gene TRBV7-9, with D perhaps TRBD2 (6 bases). CDR3 length equals 17 residues. Germline-derived CDR1 and CDR2 are SEHNR and FQNEAQ (reference sequence). The V and J ends lost 1 base and 3 bases respectively, with 16 bases between them. CDR3 protein: CASSLVGYSGGYNEQFF. Here the CDR3 DNA reads TGTGCCAGCAGCTTAGTAGGATATAGCGGAGGCTACAATGAGCAGTTCTTC.

This clone was observed once. V is TRBV10-2 and J is TRBJ2-7; TRBD1 aligns across 9 bases. V trimming: 8 bases; J trimming: 2 bases; junction bases outside the gene matches: 7. This CDR3 is 14 amino acids long. The germline gives CDR1 WSHSY, CDR2 SAAADI. The DNA of the CDR3 is TGCGCCAGCGAAGACAGGGGGGCGACCTACGAGCAGTACTTC. Its protein product is CASEDRGATYEQYF.

V and J are TRBV19 and TRBJ2-7, with 7 bases identical to TRBD1. Germline V gene lookup returns CDR1 LNHDA and CDR2 SQIVND (reference sequence). The CDR3 totals 14 residues. Trimming at V came to 4 bases and at J to 3 bases, leaving 6 bases not matched to a gene. The CDR3 region is CASSTPGQVYEQYF. The CDR3 DNA reads TGTGCCAGTAGTACCCCCGGACAGGTCTACGAGCAGTACTTC.

The chain links TRBV5-4 to TRBJ2-1, with D possibly TRBD2 on 6 matching bases. CDR1 and CDR2 (germline): SGHNT, YYREEE (reference sequence). This CDR3 comprises 14 residues. V was shortened by 4 bases and J by 0 bases, with 8 bases between the two germline ends. The CDR3 here is CASSDGGSYNEQFF. As DNA, the CDR3 is TGTGCCAGCAGCGACGGGGGCTCCTACAATGAGCAGTTCTTC.

CDR3 nucleotide sequence: TGCGCCAGCAGCCACGCGCAGGGCCACGAGCAGTACTTC. This translates into CASSHAQGHEQYF. The chain couples TRBV4-1 to TRBJ2-7; D perhaps matches TRBD1 (5 bases). CDR3 size: 13 residues. Per germline, CDR1 MGHRA and CDR2 YSYEKL. Trimming pared 3 bases from V and 5 bases from J, leaving 11 bases between.

The rearrangement joins TRBV25-1 to TRBJ1-5; D is unclear. Trimming left V 2 bases short and J 5 bases short, with 16 bases between. Germline-derived CDR1 and CDR2 are MGHDK and SYGVNS. The CDR3 is 16 residues long. CDR3 protein: CASSEGDKSGDQPQHF. DNA for the CDR3: TGTGCCAGCAGTGAAGGCGATAAAAGCGGCGATCAGCCCCAGCATTTT.

The CDR3 loop reads CASSPTVAYEQYF. The CDR3 bases are TGCGCCAGCAGCCCTACAGTGGCCTACGAGCAGTACTTC. This sequence joins TRBV4-1 and TRBJ2-7; no clear D gene. V was clipped by 4 bases and J by 2 bases, with 9 bases between them. The CDR3 runs 13 residues. Germline assignment: CDR1 MGHRA and CDR2 YSYEKL.

The table lists this clone with a few counts. This chain uses TRBV10-3 with TRBJ1-1; TRBD1 aligns across 7 bases. CDR1 ENHRY and CDR2 SYGVKD come from the germline V gene. The ends lost 0 bases at V and 4 bases at J; junction bases unmatched: 2. The CDR3 loop spans 14 amino acids. The CDR3 sequence is CAISESRQGTEAFF. CDR3 bases: TGTGCCATCAGTGAGTCCCGACAGGGCACTGAAGCTTTCTTT.

This chain connects TRBV4-1 to TRBJ1-5, with D possibly matching TRBD1 (6 bases). There are 16 residues in the CDR3. The ends were cut back, 4 bases at V and 1 base at J, with 14 bases in the middle. The V gene's germline CDR1 is MGHRA and CDR2 YSYEKL. The chain's CDR3 is CASSRGGGGSNQPQHF. The CDR3 DNA reads TGCGCCAGCAGCCGGGGGGGAGGGGGGAGCAATCAGCCCCAGCATTTT.

This chain uses TRBV27 with TRBJ2-7, with D possibly matching TRBD2 (6 bases). The CDR3 is made up of 16 amino acids. Per germline, CDR1 MNHEY and CDR2 SMNVEV (reference sequence). Between the trimmed V and J ends, which lost 0 bases and 0 bases, there was a span of 12 bases. For the CDR3, the DNA is TGTGCCAGCAGTTTATCCGGGGGACTCGTCTCCTACGAGCAGTACTTC. Its translation: CASSLSGGLVSYEQYF.

This clone was seen once. The rearrangement links TRBV5-1 to TRBJ2-3, with 10 bases aligning to TRBD2. V trimming: 4 bases; J trimming: 1 base; junction bases outside the gene matches: 6. Germline CDR1 reads SGHRS; CDR2 reads YFSETQ. The CDR3 contains 16 residues. The CDR3 DNA is TGCGCCAGCAGCGTTACCGGGACTAGCGGCACAGATACGCAGTATTTT. Translation gives CASSVTGTSGTDTQYF.